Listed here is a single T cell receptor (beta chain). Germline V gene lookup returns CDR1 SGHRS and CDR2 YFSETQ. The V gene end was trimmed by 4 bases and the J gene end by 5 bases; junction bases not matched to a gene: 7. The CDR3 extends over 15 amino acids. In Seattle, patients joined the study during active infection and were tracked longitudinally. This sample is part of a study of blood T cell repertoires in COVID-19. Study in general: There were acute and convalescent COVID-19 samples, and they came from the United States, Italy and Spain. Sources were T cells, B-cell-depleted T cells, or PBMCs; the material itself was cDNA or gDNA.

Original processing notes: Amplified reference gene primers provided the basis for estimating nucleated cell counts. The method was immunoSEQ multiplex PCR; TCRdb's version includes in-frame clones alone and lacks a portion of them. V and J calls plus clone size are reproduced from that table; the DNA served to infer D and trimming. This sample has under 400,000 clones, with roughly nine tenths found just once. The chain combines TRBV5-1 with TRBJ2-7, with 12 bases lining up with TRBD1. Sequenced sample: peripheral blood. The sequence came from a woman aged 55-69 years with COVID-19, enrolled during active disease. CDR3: CASSGGQGAGNEQYF. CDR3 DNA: TGCGCCAGCAGCGGGGGACAGGGGGCTGGCAACGAGCAGTACTTC.